This T cell receptor (beta chain) was recorded in a study of cytomegalovirus exposure and HLA in healthy donors. It was with 60 Vbeta and 13 Jbeta primers that the PCR ran. Measured with immunoSEQ multiplex PCR; TCRdb has only the in-frame clones, and not every one. The table lists 100,000 or so clones, 80% of them singletons. Trimming left V 4 bases short and J 3 bases short, with 21 bases between. This CDR3 region has 17 residues. The V gene's germline CDR1 is SGHDN and CDR2 FVKESK. The sample taken for sequencing was PBMCs. The chain has TRBV14 and TRBJ1-1; weak D call: TRBD1 (6 bases). This receptor was identified in a man under 40 in good health and CMV-seropositive. CDR3 sequence: CASSPSVWGGRDTEAFF. The CDR3 coding sequence is TGTGCCAGCAGCCCAAGTGTGTGGGGGGGCCGGGACACTGAAGCTTTCTTT.